Listed below are T cell receptor beta chains from one sample, sequenced in a study of blood T cell repertoires in COVID-19. Profiled with immunoSEQ multiplex PCR; TCRdb holds only in-frame clones, not every one. The data show about 250,000 clones, approximately 89% seen once. What was sequenced was peripheral blood. These receptors were obtained from a woman in her forties who had recovered from COVID-19. CDR3s include the opening cysteine and the closing phenylalanine or tryptophan. The order of the fields is J gene, D gene, CDR3 length, V gene, clone size, CDR3 protein, CDR3 DNA. D genes are given only for firm matches. The size entry is marked missing in some rows and otherwise reads once, few, many or a size class.

TRBJ2-1	TRBD2	16	TRBV6-1	-	CASSAILAGGDNEQFF	TGTGCCAGCAGTGCTATCCTAGCGGGGGGGGACAATGAGCAGTTCTTC
TRBJ2-7	-	11	TRBV20-1	-	CSAREGFQQNF	TGCAGTGCTAGAGAAGGCTTCCAACAGAACTTC
TRBJ2-5	TRBD1	13	TRBV27	once	CASSRDSGETQYF	TGTGCCAGCAGTCGGGACAGTGGAGAGACCCAGTACTTC
TRBJ2-5	TRBD2	18	TRBV4-1	-	CASSQVIAGGFFQETQYF	TGCGCCAGCAGCCAAGTAATAGCGGGAGGATTTTTTCAAGAGACCCAGTACTTC
TRBJ2-1	TRBD2	16	TRBV7-9	-	CASTHSGGRAYNEQFF	TGTGCCAGCACCCATAGCGGGGGGAGAGCCTACAATGAGCAGTTCTTC
TRBJ1-5	TRBD1	14	TRBV19	once	CASSPTGGEQPQHF	TGTGCCAGTAGCCCGACAGGGGGCGAACAGCCCCAGCATTTT
TRBJ1-4	-	11	TRBV30	-	CASGWDEKLFF	TGTGCCTCAGGGTGGGATGAAAAACTGTTTTTT
TRBJ1-6	-	15	TRBV18	once	CASSPDRSKNSPLHF	TGTGCCAGCTCACCAGACAGGTCGAAGAATTCACCCCTCCACTTT
TRBJ2-5	-	15	TRBV6-5	-	CASSYSKLGQETQYF	TGTGCCAGCAGTTACTCGAAGCTCGGGCAAGAGACCCAGTACTTC
TRBJ1-1	-	17	TRBV7-9	-	CASSSRGYRARNTEAFF	TGTGCCAGCAGCTCTAGGGGGTACAGGGCGAGGAACACTGAAGCTTTCTTT
TRBJ2-1	-	17	TRBV6-6	once	CASSLWGRAQSYNEQFF	TGTGCCAGCAGTCTCTGGGGGCGCGCCCAATCCTACAATGAGCAGTTCTTC
TRBJ1-3	-	14	TRBV7-9	few	CASSPGTAGNTIYF	TGTGCCAGCAGCCCCGGGACTGCTGGAAACACCATATATTTT
TRBJ2-6	TRBD2	19	TRBV5-4	-	CASTPRGRGGKSGANVLTF	TGTGCCAGCACCCCAAGGGGACGGGGGGGCAAATCTGGGGCCAACGTCCTGACTTTC
TRBJ2-1	-	16	TRBV12-2	-	CASRLAPAEIANEQFF	TGTGCAAGTCGCTTAGCGCCAGCGGAGATAGCAAATGAGCAGTTCTTC
TRBJ2-5	TRBD2	16	TRBV18	once	CASSPLGGGLQETQYF	TGTGCCAGCTCACCACTCGGCGGGGGGCTCCAGGAGACCCAGTACTTC
TRBJ1-5	-	13	TRBV27	-	CASSVLSNQPQHF	TGTGCCAGCAGCGTACTTAGCAATCAGCCCCAGCATTTT
TRBJ2-1	-	12	TRBV3-1/TRBV3-2	-	CASSQVYNEQFF	TGTGCCAGCAGCCAAGTATACAATGAGCAGTTCTTC
TRBJ2-1	TRBD2	15	TRBV2	-	CASSDAIGGSSEQFF	TGTGCCAGCAGTGACGCTATCGGGGGGAGCAGTGAGCAGTTCTTC
TRBJ2-7	TRBD2	16	TRBV3-1/TRBV3-2	-	CASSQDASGRSYEQYF	TGTGCCAGCAGCCAAGATGCTAGCGGGCGCTCCTACGAGCAGTACTTC
TRBJ2-7	TRBD1	14	TRBV5-4	-	CASSLIDRAYEQYF	TGTGCCAGCAGCTTGATAGACAGGGCCTACGAGCAGTACTTC
TRBJ1-4	-	15	TRBV5-1	-	CASSLEAAEGGKLFF	TGCGCCAGCAGCTTGGAAGCGGCCGAAGGGGGAAAACTGTTTTTT
TRBJ1-1	-	13	TRBV5-4	once	CASSPRTATEAFF	TGTGCCAGCAGCCCAAGGACTGCGACTGAAGCTTTCTTT
TRBJ1-5	-	17	TRBV3-1/TRBV3-2	-	CASSLEWSADSNQPQHF	TGTGCCAGCAGCCTTGAGTGGTCGGCGGATAGCAATCAGCCCCAGCATTTT
TRBJ1-6	-	13	TRBV5-5	-	CASSTEPNSPLHF	TGTGCCAGCAGCACTGAGCCAAATTCACCCCTCCACTTT
TRBJ1-1	-	13	TRBV10-1	-	CASSERGRNEAFF	TGCGCCAGCAGTGAGCGAGGGAGGAATGAAGCTTTCTTT
TRBJ1-2	-	13	TRBV19	-	CASSATEPYGYTF	TGTGCCAGTAGTGCGACGGAGCCCTATGGCTACACCTTC
TRBJ2-3	-	13	TRBV7-9	-	CASSSPLTDTQYF	TGTGCCAGCAGCTCCCCCCTCACAGATACGCAGTATTTT
TRBJ2-3	-	11	TRBV19	-	CAVRITDTQYF	TGTGCCGTCAGGATCACAGATACGCAGTATTTT
TRBJ2-1	-	15	TRBV19	-	CASSLEGESYNEQFF	TGTGCCAGTAGCCTTGAGGGGGAATCGTACAATGAGCAGTTCTTC
TRBJ1-6	TRBD1	14	TRBV4-2	-	CASSGRDRNSPLHF	TGTGCCAGCAGCGGCCGGGACAGAAATTCACCCCTCCACTTT
TRBJ2-3	TRBD2	15	TRBV19	-	CASSNSGSGTDTQYF	TGTGCCAGTAGCAATAGCGGGAGTGGTACAGATACGCAGTATTTT
TRBJ1-1	TRBD1	13	TRBV10-2	-	CASQTQGHTEAFF	TGCGCCAGCCAGACACAGGGGCACACTGAAGCTTTCTTT